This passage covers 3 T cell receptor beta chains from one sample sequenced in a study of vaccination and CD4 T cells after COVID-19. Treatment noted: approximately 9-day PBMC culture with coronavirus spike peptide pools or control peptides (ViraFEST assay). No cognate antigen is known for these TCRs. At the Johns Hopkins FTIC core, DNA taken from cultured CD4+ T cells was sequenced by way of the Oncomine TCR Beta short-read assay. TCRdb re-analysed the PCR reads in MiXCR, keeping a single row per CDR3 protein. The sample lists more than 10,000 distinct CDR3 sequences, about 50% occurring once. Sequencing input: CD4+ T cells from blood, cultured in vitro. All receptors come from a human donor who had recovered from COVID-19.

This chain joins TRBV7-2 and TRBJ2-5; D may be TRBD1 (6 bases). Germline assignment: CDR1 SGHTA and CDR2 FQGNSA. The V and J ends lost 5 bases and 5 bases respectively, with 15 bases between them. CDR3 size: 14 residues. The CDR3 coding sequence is TGTGCCAGCAGCCTCCAGGGGAATGGGGAGACCCAGTACTTC. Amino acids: CASSLQGNGETQYF.

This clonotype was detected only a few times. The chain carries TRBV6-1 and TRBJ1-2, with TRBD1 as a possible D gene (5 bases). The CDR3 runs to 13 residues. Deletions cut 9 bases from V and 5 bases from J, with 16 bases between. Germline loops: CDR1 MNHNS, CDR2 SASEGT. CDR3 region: CASYDSSAYGYTF. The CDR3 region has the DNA TGTGCCAGTTACGACAGTTCAGCATATGGCTACACCTTC.

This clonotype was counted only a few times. The CDR3 here is CASSGTQGVANYGYTF. The CDR3 nucleotides are TGTGCCAGCAGTGGGACACAGGGCGTAGCTAACTATGGCTACACCTTC. The chain carries TRBV2 and TRBJ1-2; a weak D match, TRBD1 (6 bases). This CDR3 has 16 amino acids. Trimming pared 4 bases from V and 0 bases from J, leaving 15 bases between. CDR1 SNHLY and CDR2 FYNNEI come from the germline V gene.